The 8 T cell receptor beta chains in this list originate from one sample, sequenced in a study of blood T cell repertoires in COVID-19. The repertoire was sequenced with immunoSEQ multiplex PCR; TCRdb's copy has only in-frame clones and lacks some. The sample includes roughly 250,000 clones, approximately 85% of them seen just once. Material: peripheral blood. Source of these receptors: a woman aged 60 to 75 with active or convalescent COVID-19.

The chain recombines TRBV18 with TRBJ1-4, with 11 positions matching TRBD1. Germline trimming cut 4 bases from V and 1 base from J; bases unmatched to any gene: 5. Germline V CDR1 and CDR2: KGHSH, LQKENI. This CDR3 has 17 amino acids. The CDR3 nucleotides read TGTGCCAGCTCACTCGGACAGGGGGCAGGAACTAATGAAAAACTGTTTTTT. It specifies CASSLGQGAGTNEKLFF. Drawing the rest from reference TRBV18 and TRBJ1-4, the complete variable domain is NAGVMQNPRHLVRRRGQEARLRCSPMKGHSHVYWYRQLPEEGLKFMVYLQKENIIDESGMPKERFSAEFPKEGPSILRIQQVVRGDSAAYFCASSLGQGAGTNEKLFFGSGTQLSVL.

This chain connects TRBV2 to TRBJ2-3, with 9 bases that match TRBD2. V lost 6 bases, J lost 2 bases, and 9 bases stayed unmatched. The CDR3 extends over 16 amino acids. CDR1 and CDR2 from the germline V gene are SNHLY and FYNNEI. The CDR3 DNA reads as TGTGCCAGCAGCCCCCTAGCGGGGTTTATCACAGATACGCAGTATTTT. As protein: CASSPLAGFITDTQYF. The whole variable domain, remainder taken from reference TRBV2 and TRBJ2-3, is EPEVTQTPSHQVTQMGQEVILRCVPISNHLYFYWYRQILGQKVEFLVSFYNNEISEKSEIFDDQFSVERPDGSNFTLKIRSTKLEDSAMYFCASSPLAGFITDTQYFGPGTRLTVL.

CDR3 residues: CASSLGIGTSITDSTDTQYF. The CDR3 region has the DNA TGTGCCAGCAGCTTAGGGATTGGGACTAGCATCACCGACAGCACAGATACGCAGTATTTT. The chain combines TRBV11-3 with TRBJ2-3, with 9 nucleotides matching TRBD2. The ends lost 1 base at V and 0 bases at J; junction bases unmatched: 14. Germline V lookup: CDR1 SGHNT, CDR2 YENEEA. The CDR3 totals 20 residues.

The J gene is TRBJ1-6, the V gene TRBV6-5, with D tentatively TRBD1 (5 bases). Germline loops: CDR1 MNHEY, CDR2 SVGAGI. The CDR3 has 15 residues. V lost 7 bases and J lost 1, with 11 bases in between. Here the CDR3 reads CASNPGGSYNSPLHF. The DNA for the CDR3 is TGTGCCAGCAACCCTGGGGGGTCCTATAATTCACCCCTCCACTTT.

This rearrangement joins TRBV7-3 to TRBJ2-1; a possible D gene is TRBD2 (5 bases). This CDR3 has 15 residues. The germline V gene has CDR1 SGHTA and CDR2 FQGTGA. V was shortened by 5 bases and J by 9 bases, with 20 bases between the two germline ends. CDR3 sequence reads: CASSPAPGEYGEQFF. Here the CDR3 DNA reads TGTGCCAGCAGCCCGGCACCCGGGGAGTACGGTGAGCAGTTCTTC.

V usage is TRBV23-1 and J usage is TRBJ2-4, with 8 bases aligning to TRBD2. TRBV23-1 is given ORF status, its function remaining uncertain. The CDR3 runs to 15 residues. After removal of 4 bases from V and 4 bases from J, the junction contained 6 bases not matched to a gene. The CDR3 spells CASSPGGAGKNIQYF. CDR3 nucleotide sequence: TGCGCCAGCAGTCCCGGGGGGGCGGGGAAAAACATTCAGTACTTC.

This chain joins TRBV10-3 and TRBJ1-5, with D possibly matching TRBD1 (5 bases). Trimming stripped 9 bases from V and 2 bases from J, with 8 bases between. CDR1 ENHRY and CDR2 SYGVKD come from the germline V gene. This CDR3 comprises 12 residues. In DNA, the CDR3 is TGTGCCATTCAGGGTGGCAATCAGCCCCAGCATTTT. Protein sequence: CAIQGGNQPQHF.

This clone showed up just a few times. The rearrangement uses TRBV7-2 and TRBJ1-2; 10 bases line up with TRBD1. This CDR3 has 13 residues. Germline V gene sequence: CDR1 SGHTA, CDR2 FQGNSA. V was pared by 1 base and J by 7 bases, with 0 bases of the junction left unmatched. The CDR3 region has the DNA TGTGCCAGCAGCTTAGGGACAGGGGGTGGCTACACCTTC. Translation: CASSLGTGGGYTF.